These 32 T cell receptor beta chains share one sample of origin, sequenced in a study of read filtering for tumor transcriptome and immune sequencing. From approximately 400 ng of RNA, a library with molecular barcoded alpha/delta and beta/gamma adaptors was made. Each CDR3 protein is one row after TCRdb ran MiXCR on the reads. The sample includes under 150,000 distinct CDR3 sequences, roughly 13% of them seen just once. The sample consisted of a population of CD138-negative cells sorted from bone marrow. Receptor source: a donor aged 40 or older with multiple myeloma.

Many counts were recorded for this clonotype. The gene calls are TRBV6-4 and TRBJ2-7; 10 nucleotides agree with TRBD2. The V gene end was trimmed by 8 bases and the J gene end by 4 bases; junction bases not matched to a gene: 14. CDR1 is MRHNA, CDR2 SNTAGT, per germline. The CDR3 runs to 16 residues. The CDR3 protein is CASGGAGTSAIYEQYF. CDR3 DNA: TGTGCCAGCGGGGGCGCCGGGACTAGCGCCATTTACGAGCAGTACTTC.

This clonotype was seen many times. The chain uses TRBV20-1 and TRBJ2-7; D is possibly TRBD2 (6 bases). CDR1 is DFQATT, CDR2 SNEGSKA, per germline (reference sequence). This CDR3 is 13 amino acids long. V was pared by 7 bases and J by 7 bases, with 20 bases between. The CDR3 DNA sequence: TGCAGTGGTTCAGAGAGGGGCGGAGGGGAGCAGTACTTC. It yields the protein CSGSERGGGEQYF.

This clonotype appeared a few times. The rearrangement joins TRBV24-1 to TRBJ1-5; the match to TRBD1 covers 7 bases. The V and J ends lost 4 bases and 14 bases, in that order; junction bases with no gene match: 7. Germline V gives CDR1 KGHDR, CDR2 SFDVKD. The CDR3 length is 12 residues. CDR3: CATSDLQGGKHF. The CDR3 DNA reads as TGTGCCACCAGTGACCTCCAAGGGGGCAAGCATTTT.

Note on this clonotype: A far larger clone is off by one base, so a read error is likely. The J gene is TRBJ2-1, the V gene TRBV5-1; D uncertain. The germline V gene encodes CDR1 SGHRS and CDR2 YFSETQ. The CDR3 extends over 14 amino acids. The CDR3 protein is CANSSYRLLREQFF. CDR3 bases: TGTGCCAACAGCTCGTATAGACTGCTCCGAGAGCAGTTCTTC.

This clonotype was seen a handful of times. The chain is built from TRBV12-3 or TRBV12-4 and TRBJ2-3; the D is unclear. The CDR3 loop spans 12 amino acids. The DNA for the CDR3 is TGTGCTGGCGCGGCTAGCACAGATACGCAGTATTTT. Encoded protein: CAGAASTDTQYF.

This clonotype occurred a few times. The rearrangement uses TRBV5-1 and TRBJ1-3; 7 bases match TRBD1. CDR1 and CDR2 (germline): SGHRS, YFSETQ. V was clipped by 0 bases and J by 3 bases; unmatched bases: 3. This CDR3 region has 15 residues. This chain's CDR3 is CASSLEGGNGNTIYF. The CDR3 DNA follows: TGCGCCAGCAGCTTGGAAGGGGGCAATGGAAACACCATATATTTT.

In regard to this clonotype: A much larger clonotype is one base distant, so this may be a read error. This chain joins TRBV6-2 or TRBV6-3 and TRBJ2-7; 8 bases map to TRBD1. CDR1 and CDR2 from the germline V gene are MNHEY and SVGEGT. The junction had 9 bases not matched to a gene; V was cut back by 4 bases and J by 1 base. This CDR3 is 16 amino acids long. The CDR3 coding sequence is TGTGCCAGCAGTTTCCAGACAGGGGTTATTTCCTACGAGCAGTACTTC. Translation gives CASSFQTGVISYEQYF.

The chain is built from TRBV19 and TRBJ2-7; D is possibly TRBD1 or TRBD2 (5 bases each). The CDR3 loop spans 16 amino acids. CDR1 and CDR2 (germline): LNHDA, SQIVND (reference sequence). The V end lost 4 bases, the J end lost 0 bases, and 16 bases lay between the germline ends. CDR3 region: CASSRAGAESSYEQYF. CDR3 nucleotides: TGTGCCAGTAGTAGGGCCGGGGCGGAGAGCTCCTACGAGCAGTACTTC.

This clonotype was observed many times. The rearrangement uses TRBV13 and TRBJ2-1, with 14 bases identical to TRBD2. CDR3 size: 15 residues. The V gene's germline CDR1 is PRHDT and CDR2 FYEKMQ (reference sequence). With 5 bases clipped from V and 9 bases from J, the junction kept 6 bases outside the gene matches. CDR3 sequence: CASSPGLAGETEQFF. For the CDR3, the DNA is TGTGCCAGCAGCCCGGGACTAGCGGGAGAAACTGAGCAGTTCTTC.

This clonotype was seen a single time. A read error likely explains this, since a far larger clone differs by one base. The chain joins TRBV7-2 to TRBJ2-1; D is uncertain. This CDR3 spans 15 amino acids. CDR1 and CDR2 (germline): SGHTA, FQGNSA. Here the CDR3 reads CASSLSLSSYNERFF. The CDR3 region has the DNA TGTGCCAGCAGCTTAAGCCTGAGCTCCTACAATGAGCGGTTCTTC.

This clonotype has ten or more counts. The genes are TRBV10-3 and TRBJ2-3, with TRBD2 matching 9 bases. The CDR3 length is 16 residues. Germline CDR1 and CDR2: ENHRY and SYGVKD. V lost 3 bases to trimming and J lost 5 bases; unmatched junction nucleotides: 9. The CDR3 here is CAISEQAGGGGDTQYF. DNA for the CDR3: TGTGCCATCAGTGAACAAGCGGGAGGCGGGGGAGATACGCAGTATTTT.

In this sample, this clonotype turned up many times. The chain carries TRBV5-1 and TRBJ2-1; a possible D gene is TRBD2 (6 bases). Deletions cut 4 bases from V and 7 bases from J, with 21 bases between. The CDR3 totals 16 residues. CDR1 and CDR2 (germline): SGHRS, YFSETQ. This CDR3 reads CASSLLGTPRGNEQFF. CDR3 bases: TGCGCCAGCAGCCTTTTAGGGACTCCACGGGGAAATGAGCAGTTCTTC.

This clonotype was observed a few times. The chain recombines TRBV29-1 with TRBJ2-7; 10 nucleotides agree with TRBD2. The ends lost 6 bases at V and 3 bases at J; junction bases unmatched: 2. The CDR3 contains 12 residues. Germline V gene sequence: CDR1 SQVTM, CDR2 ANQGSEA. The CDR3 sequence: CSVEREGYEQYF. The CDR3 region has the DNA TGCAGCGTCGAGCGGGAGGGCTACGAGCAGTACTTC.

This clonotype was counted ten times or more. The genes are TRBV30 and TRBJ2-7; no clear D. The CDR3 consists of 11 residues. The V gene's germline CDR1 is GTSNPN and CDR2 SVGIG (reference sequence). V lost 2 bases and J lost 5, with 7 bases in between. The CDR3 DNA is TGTGCCTGGAGTAGGTCCGACGAGCAGTACTTC. Translating gives CAWSRSDEQYF.

As for this clonotype: A much larger clonotype is one base distant, so this may be a read error. This chain links TRBV18 with TRBJ2-5, with 9 bases fitting TRBD2. In germline, CDR1 is KGHSH, CDR2 LQKENI. The J segment lost 3 bases and the V segment lost 3 bases, leaving 5 bases of the junction unmatched. The length of the CDR3 is 15 residues. CDR3 nucleotide sequence: TGTGCCAGCTCACCCGTGACTAGCGGAGAAGAGACCCAGTACTTC. This translates into CASSPVTSGEETQYF.

This clonotype showed up many times. This rearrangement joins TRBV5-6 to TRBJ2-3, with D maybe TRBD1 (5 bases). The CDR3 runs 12 residues. CDR1 and CDR2 (germline): SGHDT, YYEEEE. The ends were cut back, 5 bases at V and 4 bases at J, with 8 bases in the middle. The CDR3 protein is CASSMGPDTQYF. DNA of the CDR3: TGTGCCAGCAGTATGGGGCCAGATACGCAGTATTTT.

This clonotype has ten or more counts. This chain links TRBV11-2 with TRBJ2-1; D is unresolved. The CDR3 covers 13 residues. V was clipped by 2 bases and J by 5 bases, with 7 bases between them. CDR1 SGHAT and CDR2 FQNNGV come from the germline V gene. CDR3 bases: TGTGCCAGCAGCTTATTACCCGACAATGAGCAGTTCTTC. It yields the protein CASSLLPDNEQFF.

This clonotype was detected ten times or more. J is TRBJ1-1 and V is TRBV7-6; the D is unclear. This CDR3 has 16 amino acids. With 2 bases removed from V and 3 bases from J, the gap between germline ends came to 16 bases. Germline loops: CDR1 SGHVS, CDR2 FNYEAQ. In DNA form, the CDR3 reads TGTGCCAGCAGCTTATGGGCGGGTCGGGGTGACACTGAAGCTTTCTTT. This encodes CASSLWAGRGDTEAFF.

In its sample, this clonotype was seen once. A much larger clone is a single base away; this may be a read error. The V and J genes are TRBV19 and TRBJ2-2; 9 nucleotides align to TRBD1. Germline V gene lookup returns CDR1 LNHDA and CDR2 SQIVND (reference sequence). The CDR3 sequence is 16 residues long. CDR3 sequence (DNA): TGTGCCTGTAGTATACCGGGACAGGGGAACACCGGGGAGCTGTTTTTT. Residues: CACSIPGQGNTGELFF.

Comments on this clonotype: A much more abundant neighbour one base away suggests this may be a read error. Here the CDR3 reads CASNLDSGTHEQYF. CDR3 nucleotide sequence: TGTGCCAGCAATTTAGATAGCGGGACTCACGAGCAGTACTTC. The rearrangement uses TRBV12-3 or TRBV12-4 and TRBJ2-7; 8 nucleotides align to TRBD2. The CDR3 is 14 residues long.

This clonotype was counted ten times or more. This rearrangement joins TRBV29-1 to TRBJ2-2; D ambiguous. This CDR3 region has 14 residues. V dropped 4 bases and J dropped 1 base, with 10 bases sitting between them. In germline, CDR1 is SQVTM, CDR2 ANQGSEA. CDR3 bases: TGCAGCGTTGGGGTTGGCGGGAACACCGGGGAGCTGTTTTTT. Its protein is CSVGVGGNTGELFF.

This clonotype was detected many times. At one of its ends the junction is not consistent with the germline gene, which may arise from a read error. The chain recombines TRBV5-1 with TRBJ2-5; TRBD1 aligns across 11 bases. The germline V gene has CDR1 SGHRS and CDR2 YFSETQ. The CDR3 is 14 residues long. In nucleotides, the CDR3 is TGTGCCAGCAGCGGGACAGGGGGTGGGGAGACCCAGTACTTC. It translates to CASSGTGGGETQYF.

The chain has TRBV13 and TRBJ2-7, with no clear D. V was cut by 0 bases and J by 6 bases, with 15 bases left in between. There are 15 residues in the CDR3. Germline-derived CDR1 and CDR2 are PRHDT and FYEKMQ (reference sequence). The CDR3 bases are TGTGCCAGCAGCTTAGGTGGCGGCAAATTGCGCGAGCAGTACTTC. Its protein is CASSLGGGKLREQYF.

This clonotype was detected many times. V is TRBV7-9 and J is TRBJ1-1; 12 bases agree with TRBD1. CDR3 length: 16 residues. Per germline, CDR1 SEHNR and CDR2 FQNEAQ (reference sequence). The trim removed 0 bases at V and 6 bases at J, leaving 5 bases unmatched. CDR3 nucleotide sequence: TGTGCCAGCAGCTTAGCGGGGGACAGGGGGCGCGCTGAAGCTTTCTTT. The encoded protein is CASSLAGDRGRAEAFF.

The sample holds many counts of this clonotype. The J gene is TRBJ2-5, the V gene TRBV29-1; D remains unclear. Trimming removed 2 bases at V and 1 base at J, with 8 bases between. Germline-derived CDR1 and CDR2 are SQVTM and ANQGSEA. The CDR3 is 13 residues long. In nucleotides, the CDR3 is TGCAGCGTTGAATCTGGTGGCCAAGAGACCCAGTACTTC. It is translated as CSVESGGQETQYF.

This clonotype was seen ten or more times. This sequence joins TRBV19 and TRBJ2-1; D is ambiguous. The germline V gene encodes CDR1 LNHDA and CDR2 SQIVND (reference sequence). The CDR3 consists of 12 residues. Trimming removed 3 bases from V and 6 bases from J, with 6 bases in between. CDR3 residues: CASSIPRNEQFF. DNA for the CDR3: TGTGCCAGTAGTATCCCCCGCAATGAGCAGTTCTTC.

This clonotype was seen repeatedly, ten times or more. The chain combines TRBV5-1 with TRBJ1-1; D possibly corresponds to TRBD1 (5 bases). The V end was cut by 5 bases, the J end by 3 bases, with 14 bases between. The germline gives CDR1 SGHRS, CDR2 YFSETQ. The CDR3 loop spans 14 amino acids. The CDR3 loop reads CASRMGPEDTEAFF. The CDR3 bases are TGCGCCAGCAGAATGGGGCCTGAGGACACTGAAGCTTTCTTT.

The table lists this clonotype with many counts. The rearrangement links TRBV5-1 to TRBJ2-7; perhaps TRBD2 as D (5 bases). Germline lookup yields CDR1 SGHRS and CDR2 YFSETQ. The V end lost 2 bases, the J end lost 0 bases, and 6 bases lay between the germline ends. The CDR3 sequence is 13 residues long. CDR3 loop: CASSFDYSYEQYF. In DNA, the CDR3 is TGCGCCAGCAGCTTTGACTACTCCTACGAGCAGTACTTC.

This chain connects TRBV12-3 or TRBV12-4 to TRBJ2-3; 8 nucleotides line up with TRBD2. The CDR3 has 14 residues. The V segment lost 6 bases and the J segment 0 bases; nucleotides outside the gene matches: 2. In DNA, the CDR3 is TGTGCCAGCAGGACTAGCGTAAGCACAGATACGCAGTATTTT. Amino acids: CASRTSVSTDTQYF.

This clonotype occurred many times. V and J are TRBV19 and TRBJ2-3, with 7 bases lining up with TRBD2. Unmatched junction bases numbered 6, after V lost 9 bases and J lost 3 bases. This CDR3 spans 13 amino acids. Germline V gene lookup returns CDR1 LNHDA and CDR2 SQIVND (reference sequence). As DNA, the CDR3 is TGTGCCAGCACACTAGCGCAGACAGATACGCAGTATTTT. Amino acids: CASTLAQTDTQYF.

This clonotype has at least ten counts. CDR3 region: CASSPAGGNEQFF. In DNA, the CDR3 is TGTGCCAGCAGTCCAGCGGGGGGCAATGAGCAGTTCTTC. This sequence joins TRBV7-3 and TRBJ2-1; 9 bases agree with TRBD2. With V trimmed by 6 bases and J by 6 bases, 3 bases remained unmatched. Germline V lookup: CDR1 SGHTA, CDR2 FQGTGA. CDR3 length equals 13 residues. The variable domain in full, completed from reference TRBV7-3 and TRBJ2-1, reads GAGVSQTPSNKVTEKGKYVELRCDPISGHTALYWYRQSLGQGPEFLIYFQGTGAADDSGLPNDRFFAVRPEGSVSTLKIQRTERGDSAVYLCASSPAGGNEQFFGPGTRLTVL.

This clonotype occurred many times. This chain uses TRBV4-1 with TRBJ1-4; no clear D. With 1 base removed from V and 0 bases from J, the gap between germline ends came to 9 bases. The CDR3 sequence is 16 residues long. Germline V gene data show CDR1 as MGHRA and CDR2 as YSYEKL. CDR3 sequence reads: CASSQAKDPTNEKLFF. Here the CDR3 DNA reads TGCGCCAGCAGCCAAGCAAAGGACCCAACTAATGAAAAACTGTTTTTT.